The present T cell receptor beta chain was sequenced within a study of blood T cells in healthy people across ages. Germline CDR1 is KGHSH and CDR2 is LQKENI. V was trimmed by 8 bases and J by 4 bases, leaving 11 bases between them. The CDR3 extends over 12 amino acids. The authors ran a second PCR of 7 to 11 cycles using a sample-barcoded 5' primer and a J-beta primer mix. Sequencing yielded, for each sample, at least 2.5 million paired-end reads carrying CDR3. TCRdb recomputed calls from the 5' RACE reads with MiXCR, one row per CDR3 protein. The sample includes roughly 680,000 distinct CDR3 sequences, 49% of them seen just once. Worth noting for this clonotype: The antigen remains undetermined.

General study points: A greater number of naive CD4+ cells and higher diversity distinguished long-lived donors from aged donors. When one million T cells were used, diversity estimates were thought to be underestimates.

The rearrangement links TRBV18 to TRBJ1-1; the D is unclear. The receptor was isolated from a woman aged 55-69 years in good health. Sequencing was done on a sample of blood. CDR3 sequence reads: CASTSDSTEAFF. The CDR3 nucleotides read TGTGCCAGCACCTCAGATTCCACTGAAGCTTTCTTT.